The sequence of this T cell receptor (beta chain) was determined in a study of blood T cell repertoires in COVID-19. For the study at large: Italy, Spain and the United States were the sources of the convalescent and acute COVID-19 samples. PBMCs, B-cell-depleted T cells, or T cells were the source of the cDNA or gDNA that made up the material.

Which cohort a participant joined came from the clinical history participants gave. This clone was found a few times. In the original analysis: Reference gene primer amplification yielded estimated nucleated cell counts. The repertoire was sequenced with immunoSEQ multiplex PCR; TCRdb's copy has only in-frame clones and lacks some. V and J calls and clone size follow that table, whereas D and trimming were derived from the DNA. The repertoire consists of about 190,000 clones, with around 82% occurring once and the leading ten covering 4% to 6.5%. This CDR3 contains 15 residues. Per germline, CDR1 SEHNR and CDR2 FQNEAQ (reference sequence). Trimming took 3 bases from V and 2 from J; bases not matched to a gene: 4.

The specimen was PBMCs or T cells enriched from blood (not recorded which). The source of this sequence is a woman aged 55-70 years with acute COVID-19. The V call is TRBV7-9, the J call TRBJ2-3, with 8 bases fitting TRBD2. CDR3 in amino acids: CASSFGSGATDTQYF. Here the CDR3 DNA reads TGTGCCAGCAGCTTTGGTAGCGGGGCCACAGATACGCAGTATTTT.